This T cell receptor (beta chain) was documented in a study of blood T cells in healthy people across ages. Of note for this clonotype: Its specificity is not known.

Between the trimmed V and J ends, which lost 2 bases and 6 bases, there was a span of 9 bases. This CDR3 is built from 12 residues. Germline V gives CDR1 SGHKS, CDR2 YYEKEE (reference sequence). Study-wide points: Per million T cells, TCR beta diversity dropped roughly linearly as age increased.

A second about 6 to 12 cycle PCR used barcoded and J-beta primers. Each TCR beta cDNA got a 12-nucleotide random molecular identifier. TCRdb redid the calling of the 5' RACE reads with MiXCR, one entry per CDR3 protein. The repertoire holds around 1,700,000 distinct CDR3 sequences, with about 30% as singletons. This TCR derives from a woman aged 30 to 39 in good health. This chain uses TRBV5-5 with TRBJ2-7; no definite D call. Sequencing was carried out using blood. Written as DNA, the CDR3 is TGTGCCAGCAGCTTAACAATAAGCGAGCAGTACTTC. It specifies CASSLTISEQYF.